Given below is one TCR beta chain in context. The target antigen is unknown. This specimen comes from a study of T cell responses to AZD1222 COVID-19 vaccine. The CDR3 loop spans 16 amino acids. Looked up from germline, CDR1 is MNHEY and CDR2 is SMNVEV (reference sequence). J gave up 4 bases and V 5 bases, and 10 bases lay outside the gene matches. This table comes from immunoSEQ multiplex PCR, and its TCRdb copy is limited to in-frame clones, with some not included. This table holds 85,000 to 130,000 clones, less than 90% found once. Study-level results: Spike-specific TCR breadth rose after two AZD1222 doses, and depth rose as well. Distributed over spike, vaccine-associated CD4 TCRs predominated at 160-218 and 743-854.

The sequencing used peripheral blood, collected on day 0 of AZD1222 vaccination. The chain combines TRBV27 with TRBJ1-1; TRBD1 agrees at 10 bases. The TCR originated in an adult in good health. The CDR3: CASSLKARTGGTEAFF. CDR3 DNA sequence: TGTGCCAGCAGTCTCAAGGCCCGGACAGGGGGCACTGAAGCTTTCTTT.